Following are 3 T cell receptor beta chains from one sample sequenced in a study of CD8 T cells in ankylosing spondylitis. MiXCR, run by TCRdb on the 5' RACE reads, gives a single entry per CDR3 protein. This sample yields around 29,000 distinct CDR3 sequences, of which roughly 5.3% are seen a single time; approximately 1.7% belongs to the top ten. The sequenced sample was blood, either unsorted or a sorted T cell fraction (not recorded which). The receptors here all came from a female donor with ankylosing spondylitis or in good health (not recorded which).

By share of the sample, this clonotype is medium-sized (0.01 to 0.1%). The chain couples TRBV9 to TRBJ2-1; 9 bases match TRBD2. Germline CDR1 is SGDLS and CDR2 is YYNGEE. The CDR3 totals 16 residues. Losses at the gene ends were 4 bases for V and 6 bases for J; bases not matched to a gene: 11. The CDR3 spells CASSPLAGGPGNEQFF. The DNA of the CDR3 is TGTGCCAGCAGCCCCCTCGCGGGGGGGCCTGGCAATGAGCAGTTCTTC.

By sample share, this clonotype is medium-sized. V gene TRBV9 combines with J gene TRBJ2-1, with D possibly matching TRBD2 (5 bases). The V end lost 0 bases, the J end lost 6 bases, and 13 bases lay between the germline ends. There are 15 residues in the CDR3. Germline V gives CDR1 SGDLS, CDR2 YYNGEE. The CDR3 region has the DNA TGTGCCAGCAGCGTAGAGCCTAGAGGGTCCAATGAGCAGTTCTTC. It encodes CASSVEPRGSNEQFF.

This clonotype has a count of ten or more. The CDR3 spells CASSPPGQGSLRGEKLFF. The CDR3 DNA reads TGTGCCAGCAGCCCCCCGGGACAGGGCTCCCTTCGCGGTGAAAAACTGTTTTTT. The chain couples TRBV9 to TRBJ1-4, with 9 bases matching TRBD1. The CDR3 has 18 amino acids. The ends lost 4 bases at V and 7 bases at J; junction bases unmatched: 17. Germline V gene data show CDR1 as SGDLS and CDR2 as YYNGEE. The entire variable domain, with the rest obtained from reference TRBV9 and TRBJ1-4, is as follows: DSGVTQTPKHLITATGQRVTLRCSPRSGDLSVYWYQQSLDQGLQFLIQYYNGEERAKGNILERFSAQQFPDLHSELNLSSLELGDSALYFCASSPPGQGSLRGEKLFFGSGTQLSVL.